The T cell receptor (beta chain) under discussion was sequenced for a study of CD8+ T cells in alopecia areata (dated by TCRdb to 2017 to 2018). About the investigation overall: The treated patients took part in an open-label pilot trial in which moderate-to-severe alopecia areata was treated with oral tofacitinib at 5 to 10 mg twice daily. Tofacitinib was given for 6 to 18 months, followed by 6 months of follow-up off drug to assess delayed response and recurrence. In treated patients, disease severity was measured using the SALT score, which gives the percentage of scalp surface area affected. In both human patients and the C3H/HeJ mouse model, the study applied high-throughput TCRbeta sequencing to look at T cell clonal expansion in alopecia areata. Scalp tissue and sorted CD4+ and CD8+ peripheral blood T cells from patchy and totalis/universalis alopecia areata patients and from healthy controls were covered by human TCRbeta sequencing. Biopsies were taken from tofacitinib-treated patients at baseline and again at 4 and 24 weeks into treatment, and several of those patients also had a later scalp biopsy. Clonality in the scalp was compared among normal scalp (n=4), patchy alopecia areata scalp (n=8), and alopecia totalis/universalis scalp (n=8). RNA was extracted with the PAXgene miRNA kit for fixed scalp, the miRNeasy kit for PBMCs, and the RNeasy kit for mouse skin. Amplification of TCRbeta CDR3 regions was done by immunoSEQ multiplex PCR using 35 Vbeta forward primers and 13 Jbeta reverse primers.

Turning to this clone: It lacks a known antigen. No much larger clone is present one base from it, and per-base qualities are unavailable.

Overall study results and their limits: During tofacitinib treatment, many expanded lesional clones stuck around in both scalp and blood, and this persistence may partly explain why relapse happens after treatment is stopped. The treated cohort was small, with a single nonresponder, so links between baseline CD8+ expansion and response need larger studies. Compared with mice, TCR sequences shared between patients were less clear, possibly partly because of HLA diversity across the patient population. Compared with normal scalp, lesional scalp, particularly in alopecia totalis/universalis, had higher clonality and more expanded CD8+ clones, which suggests antigenic drive. Tofacitinib significantly decreased scalp clonality and the number of expanded CD8+ clones among the top 100 scalp clones. Unlike mouse skin, where gammadelta T cells dominate, normal human skin contains resident alphabeta T cells that get sequenced too, which complicates analysis of the scalp TCR repertoire.

The library came from the immunoSEQ multiplex PCR assay. RNA was extracted from all samples and reverse transcribed into cDNA as template for TCR sequencing. First-strand cDNA was synthesized using SuperScript III with a 2:1 mix of oligo-dT and random hexamers. A synthetic immune receptor repertoire was used to assess amplification bias, and residual bias was removed computationally. As for the authors' bioinformatics: Raw reads were preprocessed to remove errors, and CDR3 was defined according to IMGT conventions as the region from the conserved cysteine to phenylalanine. To get clonality, Shannon entropy was normalized by log2 of the number of productive unique TCRs and the result was subtracted from 1. Whether scalp clones were CD4 or CD8 was inferred by matching scalp TCRbeta sequences against CD4 and CD8 repertoires sorted from blood. As stored in TCRdb, this immuneACCESS dataset retains in-frame rearrangements with V and J assigned. A fraction of the clones does not appear; measured against another copy, unresolved V genes explain less than half of the discrepancy, and the remainder lacks a known reason. V, J and clone size are taken as reported in that table, and D and trimming were inferred from the DNA itself. Counted in this sample were about 220,000 clones; more than 45% of them appeared once. 1.6% of the sample lies in the top ten.

The time point label, read with the paper, signifies: about 4 weeks on oral tofacitinib. Reading the label with the study, this specimen's treatment or condition is: oral pan-JAK inhibitor, 5-10 mg twice daily. Lesional scalp punch biopsies and peripheral blood were obtained from alopecia areata patients. After PBMCs were isolated by density centrifugation and stained for CD3, CD4 and CD8, a FACSAria was used to sort CD4+ and CD8+ T cells. The CDR3 runs 13 amino acids, cysteine and phenylalanine included. The kept DNA is CDR3 alone, 39 bases in frame from the first base. The germline V end is reduced by 2 bases and the J end by 9 bases; junction bases left unmatched: 2. CDR1 MGHDK and CDR2 SYGVNS are derived from the germline V gene.

Source: CD4+ T cells sorted from blood, taken at week 4, from a patient treated with tofacitinib. The rearranged segments are TRBV25-1 and TRBJ1-1, with 11 junctional bases fitting TRBD1. This sequence originates from a human donor with alopecia areata. DNA sequence: TGTGCCAGCAGTGAAGAGGACAGGGGGCAAGCTTTCTTT. The resulting protein is CASSEEDRGQAFF. Reference TRBV25-1 and TRBJ1-1 proteins supply the regions before and after the CDR3; the full variable domain is: EADIYQTPRYLVIGTGKKITLECSQTMGHDKMYWYQQDPGMELHLIHYSYGVNSTEKGDLSSESTVSRIRTEHFPLTLESARPSHTSQYLCASSEEDRGQAFFGQGTRLTVV.